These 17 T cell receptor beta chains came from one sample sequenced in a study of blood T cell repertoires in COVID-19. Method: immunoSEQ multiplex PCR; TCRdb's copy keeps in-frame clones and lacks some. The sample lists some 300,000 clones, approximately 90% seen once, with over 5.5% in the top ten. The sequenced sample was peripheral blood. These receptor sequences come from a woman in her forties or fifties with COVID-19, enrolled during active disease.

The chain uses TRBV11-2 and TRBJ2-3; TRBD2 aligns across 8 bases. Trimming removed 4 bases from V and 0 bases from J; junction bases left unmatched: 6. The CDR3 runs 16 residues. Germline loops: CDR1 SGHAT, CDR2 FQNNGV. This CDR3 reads CASSYTSGGSTDTQYF. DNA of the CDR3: TGTGCCAGCAGCTATACTAGCGGAGGAAGCACAGATACGCAGTATTTT.

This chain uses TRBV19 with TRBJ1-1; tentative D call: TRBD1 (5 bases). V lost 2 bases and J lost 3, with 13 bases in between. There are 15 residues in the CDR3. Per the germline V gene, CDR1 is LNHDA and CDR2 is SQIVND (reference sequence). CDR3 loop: CASSIFGGGDTEAFF. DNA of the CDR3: TGTGCCAGTAGTATATTCGGGGGTGGGGACACTGAAGCTTTCTTT.

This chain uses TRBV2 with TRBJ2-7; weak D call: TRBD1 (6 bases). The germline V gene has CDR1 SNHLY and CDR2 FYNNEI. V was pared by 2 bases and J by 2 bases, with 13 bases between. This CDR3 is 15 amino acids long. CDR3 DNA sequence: TGTGCCAGCAGTGAACAGGGGAACCCCACCTACGAGCAGTACTTC. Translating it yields CASSEQGNPTYEQYF.

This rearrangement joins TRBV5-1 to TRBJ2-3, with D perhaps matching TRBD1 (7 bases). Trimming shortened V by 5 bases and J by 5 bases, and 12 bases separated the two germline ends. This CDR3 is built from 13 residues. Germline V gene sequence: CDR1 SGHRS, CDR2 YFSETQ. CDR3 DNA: TGCGCCAGCAGGGAGGGGGCGGGAGATACGCAGTATTTT. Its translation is CASREGAGDTQYF.

The CDR3 reads CASRWGLTQYF. CDR3 coding DNA: TGTGCCAGTAGGTGGGGACTGACCCAGTACTTC. V usage is TRBV27 and J usage is TRBJ2-5; perhaps TRBD2 as D (6 bases). Trimming left V 9 bases short and J 7 bases short, with 12 bases between. The germline V gene has CDR1 MNHEY and CDR2 SMNVEV (reference sequence). This CDR3 region has 11 residues.

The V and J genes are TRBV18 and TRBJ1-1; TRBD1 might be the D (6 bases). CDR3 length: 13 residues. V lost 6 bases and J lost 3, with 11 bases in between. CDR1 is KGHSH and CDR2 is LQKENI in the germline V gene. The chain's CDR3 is CASSSNRDTEAFF. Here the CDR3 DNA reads TGTGCCAGCTCCTCAAACAGGGACACTGAAGCTTTCTTT.

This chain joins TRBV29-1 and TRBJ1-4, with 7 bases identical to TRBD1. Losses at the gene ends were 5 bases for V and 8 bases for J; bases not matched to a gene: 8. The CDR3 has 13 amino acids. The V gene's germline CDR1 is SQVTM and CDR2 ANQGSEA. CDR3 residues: CSVSTGVKEKLFF. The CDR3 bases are TGCAGCGTTTCCACAGGGGTGAAAGAAAAACTGTTTTTT.

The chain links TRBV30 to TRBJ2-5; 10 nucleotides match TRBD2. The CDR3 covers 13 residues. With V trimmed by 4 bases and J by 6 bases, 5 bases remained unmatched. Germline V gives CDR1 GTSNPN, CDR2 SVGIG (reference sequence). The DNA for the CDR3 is TGTGCCTGGATGCTAGCGGGAGCGAAGACCCAGTACTTC. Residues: CAWMLAGAKTQYF. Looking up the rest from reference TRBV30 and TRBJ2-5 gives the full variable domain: SQTIHQWPATLVQPVGSPLSLECTVEGTSNPNLYWYRQAAGRGLQLLFYSVGIGQISSEVPQNLSASRPQDRQFILSSKKLLLSDSGFYLCAWMLAGAKTQYFGPGTRLLVL.

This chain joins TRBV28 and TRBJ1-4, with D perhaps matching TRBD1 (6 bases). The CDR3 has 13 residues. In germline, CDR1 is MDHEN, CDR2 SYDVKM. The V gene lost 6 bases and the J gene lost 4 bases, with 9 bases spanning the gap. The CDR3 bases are TGTGCCAGCAGCCTACAGGGTAATGAAAAACTGTTTTTT. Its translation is CASSLQGNEKLFF.

The CDR3 spells CASSLYGPSSYEQYF. The CDR3 DNA reads TGTGCCAGCAGCTTATATGGGCCGAGCTCCTACGAGCAGTACTTC. The chain links TRBV11-2 to TRBJ2-7; no clear D gene. Between the trimmed V and J ends, which lost 2 bases and 0 bases, there was a span of 11 bases. The length of the CDR3 is 15 residues. From germline, CDR1 is SGHAT and CDR2 FQNNGV.

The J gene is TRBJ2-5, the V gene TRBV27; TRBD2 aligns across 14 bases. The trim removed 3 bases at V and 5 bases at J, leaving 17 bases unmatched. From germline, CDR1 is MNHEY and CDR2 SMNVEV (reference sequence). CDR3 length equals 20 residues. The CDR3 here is CASSFTSQSGTSGSRETQYF. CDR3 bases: TGTGCCAGCAGTTTCACCAGTCAGTCTGGGACTAGCGGGAGTAGGGAGACCCAGTACTTC.

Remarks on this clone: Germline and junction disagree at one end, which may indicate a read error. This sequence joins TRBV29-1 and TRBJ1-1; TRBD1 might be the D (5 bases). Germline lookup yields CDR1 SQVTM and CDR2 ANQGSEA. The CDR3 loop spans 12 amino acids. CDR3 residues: CSVQEGQSEAFF. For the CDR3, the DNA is TGCAGCGTTCAAGAGGGGCAGTCTGAAGCTTTCTTT.

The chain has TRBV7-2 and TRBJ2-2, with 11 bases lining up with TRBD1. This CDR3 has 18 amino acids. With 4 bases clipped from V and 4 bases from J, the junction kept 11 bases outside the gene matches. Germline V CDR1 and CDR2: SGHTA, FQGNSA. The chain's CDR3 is CASSSGTGGFRVTGELFF. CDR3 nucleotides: TGTGCCAGCAGCTCCGGGACAGGGGGTTTCCGGGTCACCGGGGAGCTGTTTTTT. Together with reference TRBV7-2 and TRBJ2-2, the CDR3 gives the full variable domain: GAGVSQSPSNKVTEKGKDVELRCDPISGHTALYWYRQSLGQGLEFLIYFQGNSAPDKSGLPSDRFSAERTGGSVSTLTIQRTQQEDSAVYLCASSSGTGGFRVTGELFFGEGSRLTVL.

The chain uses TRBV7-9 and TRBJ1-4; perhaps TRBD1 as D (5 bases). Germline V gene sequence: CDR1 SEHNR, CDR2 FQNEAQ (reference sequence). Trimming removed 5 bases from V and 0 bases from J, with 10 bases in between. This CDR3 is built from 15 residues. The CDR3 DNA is TGTGCCAGCAGCGCAGGGACTGCAACTAATGAAAAACTGTTTTTT. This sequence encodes CASSAGTATNEKLFF.

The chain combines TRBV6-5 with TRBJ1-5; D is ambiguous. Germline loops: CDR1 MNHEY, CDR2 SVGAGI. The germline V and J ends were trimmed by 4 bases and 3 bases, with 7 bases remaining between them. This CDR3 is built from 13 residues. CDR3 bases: TGTGCCAGCAGTTCGATAGCCAATCAGCCCCAGCATTTT. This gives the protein CASSSIANQPQHF.

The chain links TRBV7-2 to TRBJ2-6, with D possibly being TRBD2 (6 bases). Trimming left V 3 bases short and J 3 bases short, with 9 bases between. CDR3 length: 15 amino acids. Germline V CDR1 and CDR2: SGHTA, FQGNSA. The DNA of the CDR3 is TGTGCCAGCAGCTTTGTGGGAGGTGGGGCCAACGTCCTGACTTTC. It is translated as CASSFVGGGANVLTF.

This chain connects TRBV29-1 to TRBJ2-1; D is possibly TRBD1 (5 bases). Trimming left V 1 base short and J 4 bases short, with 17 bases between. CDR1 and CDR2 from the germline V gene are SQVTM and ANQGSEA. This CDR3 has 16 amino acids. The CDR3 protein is CSVEGGWQGVYNEQFF. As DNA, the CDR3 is TGCAGCGTTGAAGGAGGTTGGCAGGGCGTTTACAATGAGCAGTTCTTC.